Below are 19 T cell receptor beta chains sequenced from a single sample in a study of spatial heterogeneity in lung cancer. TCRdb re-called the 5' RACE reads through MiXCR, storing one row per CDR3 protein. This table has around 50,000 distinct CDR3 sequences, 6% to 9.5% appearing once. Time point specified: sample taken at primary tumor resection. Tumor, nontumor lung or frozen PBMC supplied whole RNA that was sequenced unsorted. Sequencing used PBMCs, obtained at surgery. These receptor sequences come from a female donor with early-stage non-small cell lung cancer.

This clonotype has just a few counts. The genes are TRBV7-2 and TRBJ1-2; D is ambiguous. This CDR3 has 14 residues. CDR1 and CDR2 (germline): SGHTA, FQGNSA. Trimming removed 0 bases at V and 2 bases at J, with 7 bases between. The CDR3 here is CASSLASRNYGYTF. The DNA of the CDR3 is TGTGCCAGCAGCTTAGCGAGCAGGAACTATGGCTACACCTTC.

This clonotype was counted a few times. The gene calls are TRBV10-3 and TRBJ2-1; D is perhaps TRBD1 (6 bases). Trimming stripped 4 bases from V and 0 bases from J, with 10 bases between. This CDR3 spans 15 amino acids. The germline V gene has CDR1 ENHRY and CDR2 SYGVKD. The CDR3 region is CAISGGPSSYNEQFF. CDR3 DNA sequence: TGTGCCATCAGTGGGGGGCCGAGCTCCTACAATGAGCAGTTCTTC.

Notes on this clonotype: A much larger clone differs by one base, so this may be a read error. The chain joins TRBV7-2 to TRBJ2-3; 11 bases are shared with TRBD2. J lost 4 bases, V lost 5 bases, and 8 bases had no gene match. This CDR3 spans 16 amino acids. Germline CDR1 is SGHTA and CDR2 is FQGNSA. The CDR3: CASSPRLAGSADTQYF. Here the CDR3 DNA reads TGTGCCAGCAGCCCCCGACTAGCGGGGAGCGCAGATACGCAGTATTTT.

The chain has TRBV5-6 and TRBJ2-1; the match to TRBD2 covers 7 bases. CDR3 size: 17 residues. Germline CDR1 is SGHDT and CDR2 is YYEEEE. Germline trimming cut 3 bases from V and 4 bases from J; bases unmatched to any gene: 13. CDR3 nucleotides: TGTGCCAGCAGCTGGGGGGGTAGCCGGGGTCCTTACAATGAGCAGTTCTTC. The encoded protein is CASSWGGSRGPYNEQFF. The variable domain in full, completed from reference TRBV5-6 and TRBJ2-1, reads DAGVTQSPTHLIKTRGQQVTLRCSPKSGHDTVSWYQQALGQGPQFIFQYYEEEERQRGNFPDRFSGHQFPNYSSELNVNALLLGDSALYLCASSWGGSRGPYNEQFFGPGTRLTVL.

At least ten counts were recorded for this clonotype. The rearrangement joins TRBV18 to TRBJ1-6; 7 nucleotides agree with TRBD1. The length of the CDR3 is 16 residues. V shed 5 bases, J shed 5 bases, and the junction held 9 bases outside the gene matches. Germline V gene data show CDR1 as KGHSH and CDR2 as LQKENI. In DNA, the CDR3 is TGTGCCAGCTCATTCGACAGGGTGGTCAATAATTCACCCCTCCACTTT. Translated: CASSFDRVVNNSPLHF.

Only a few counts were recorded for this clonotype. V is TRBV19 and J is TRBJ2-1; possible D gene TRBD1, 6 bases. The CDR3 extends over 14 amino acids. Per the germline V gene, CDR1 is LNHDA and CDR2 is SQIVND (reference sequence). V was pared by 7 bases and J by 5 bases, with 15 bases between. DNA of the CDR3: TGTGCCAGTACCTCGGGACAAGGGCACAATGAGCAGTTCTTC. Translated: CASTSGQGHNEQFF.

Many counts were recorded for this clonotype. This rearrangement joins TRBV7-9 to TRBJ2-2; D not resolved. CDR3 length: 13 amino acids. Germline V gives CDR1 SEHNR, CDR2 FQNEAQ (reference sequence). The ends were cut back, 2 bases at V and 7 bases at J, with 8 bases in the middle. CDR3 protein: CASSLSLVGELFF. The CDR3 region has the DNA TGTGCCAGCAGCTTAAGTCTTGTCGGGGAGCTGTTTTTT.

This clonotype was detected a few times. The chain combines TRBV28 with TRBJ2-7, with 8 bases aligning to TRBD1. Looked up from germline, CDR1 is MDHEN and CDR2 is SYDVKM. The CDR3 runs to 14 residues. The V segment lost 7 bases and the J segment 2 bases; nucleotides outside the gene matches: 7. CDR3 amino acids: CASTKPGQAYEQYF. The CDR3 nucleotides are TGTGCCAGCACCAAACCGGGACAGGCCTACGAGCAGTACTTC. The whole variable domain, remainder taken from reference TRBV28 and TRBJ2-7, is DVKVTQSSRYLVKRTGEKVFLECVQDMDHENMFWYRQDPGLGLRLIYFSYDVKMKEKGDIPEGYSVSREKKERFSLILESASTNQTSMYLCASTKPGQAYEQYFGPGTRLTVT.

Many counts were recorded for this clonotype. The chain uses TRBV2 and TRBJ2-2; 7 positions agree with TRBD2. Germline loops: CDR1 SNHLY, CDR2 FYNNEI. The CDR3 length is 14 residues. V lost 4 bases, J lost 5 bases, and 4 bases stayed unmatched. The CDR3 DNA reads TGTGCCAGCAGTGTCATGCGGGGGACCGGGGAGCTGTTTTTT. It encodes CASSVMRGTGELFF.

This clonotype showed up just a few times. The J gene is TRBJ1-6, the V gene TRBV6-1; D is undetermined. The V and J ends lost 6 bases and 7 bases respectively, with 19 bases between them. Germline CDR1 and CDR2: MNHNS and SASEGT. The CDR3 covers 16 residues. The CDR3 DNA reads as TGTGCCAGCAGCGATCGGGCAATAATGGGGAATTCACCCCTCCACTTT. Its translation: CASSDRAIMGNSPLHF.

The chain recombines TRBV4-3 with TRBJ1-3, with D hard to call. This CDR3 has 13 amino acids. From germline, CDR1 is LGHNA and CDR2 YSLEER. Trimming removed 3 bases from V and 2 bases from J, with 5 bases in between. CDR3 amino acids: CASSHGTGNTIYF. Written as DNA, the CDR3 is TGCGCCAGCAGCCATGGGACTGGAAACACCATATATTTT.

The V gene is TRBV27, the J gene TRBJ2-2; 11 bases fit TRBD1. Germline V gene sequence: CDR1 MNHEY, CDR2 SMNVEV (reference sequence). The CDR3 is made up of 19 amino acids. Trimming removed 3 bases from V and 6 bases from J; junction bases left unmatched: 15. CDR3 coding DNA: TGTGCCAGCAGTTTTCTAGGGCGCTTGGGGACAGGGGGGGCCGGGGAGCTGTTTTTT. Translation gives CASSFLGRLGTGGAGELFF.

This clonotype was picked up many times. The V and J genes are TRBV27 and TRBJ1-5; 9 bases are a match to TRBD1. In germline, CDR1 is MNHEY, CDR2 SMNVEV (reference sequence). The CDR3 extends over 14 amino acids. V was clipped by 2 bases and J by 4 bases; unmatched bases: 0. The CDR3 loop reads CASSLGTGNQPQHF. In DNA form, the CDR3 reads TGTGCCAGCAGTTTAGGGACAGGGAATCAGCCCCAGCATTTT.

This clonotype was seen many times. The CDR3 spells CASSLEGTYEQYF. The DNA of the CDR3 is TGTGCCAGCAGCTTAGAAGGCACCTACGAGCAGTACTTC. The chain carries TRBV11-2 and TRBJ2-7; no clear D gene. Germline assignment: CDR1 SGHAT and CDR2 FQNNGV. The CDR3 is 13 residues long. With 0 bases removed from V and 2 bases from J, the gap between germline ends came to 5 bases.

The CDR3 nucleotides read TGTGCCATCAGTGAGCCTAGGGGACAGACTAGCACAGATACGCAGTATTTT. Protein product: CAISEPRGQTSTDTQYF. The chain couples TRBV10-3 to TRBJ2-3, with 7 bases aligning to TRBD1. CDR3 length equals 17 residues. V was pared by 2 bases and J by 0 bases, with 8 bases of the junction left unmatched. Per the germline V gene, CDR1 is ENHRY and CDR2 is SYGVKD.

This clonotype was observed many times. The CDR3 nucleotides read TGTGCCAGCAAAGCGGGGGGGAGGACAGATACGCAGTATTTT. Encoded protein: CASKAGGRTDTQYF. The genes are TRBV6-1 and TRBJ2-3, with 10 nucleotides matching TRBD2. Germline CDR1 and CDR2: MNHNS and SASEGT. Losses at the gene ends were 7 bases for V and 3 bases for J; bases not matched to a gene: 4. This CDR3 spans 14 amino acids.

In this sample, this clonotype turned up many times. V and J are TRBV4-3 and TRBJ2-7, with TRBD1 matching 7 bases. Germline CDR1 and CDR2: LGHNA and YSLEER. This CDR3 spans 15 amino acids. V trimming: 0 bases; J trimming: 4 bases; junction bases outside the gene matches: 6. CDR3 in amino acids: CASSQDRGQIYEQYF. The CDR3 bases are TGCGCCAGCAGCCAAGACCGGGGACAGATATACGAGCAGTACTTC.

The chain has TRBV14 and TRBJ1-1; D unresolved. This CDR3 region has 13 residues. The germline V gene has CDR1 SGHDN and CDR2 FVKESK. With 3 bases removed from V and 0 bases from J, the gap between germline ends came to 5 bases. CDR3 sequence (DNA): TGTGCCAGCAGCCAGAGACTGAACACTGAAGCTTTCTTT. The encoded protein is CASSQRLNTEAFF.

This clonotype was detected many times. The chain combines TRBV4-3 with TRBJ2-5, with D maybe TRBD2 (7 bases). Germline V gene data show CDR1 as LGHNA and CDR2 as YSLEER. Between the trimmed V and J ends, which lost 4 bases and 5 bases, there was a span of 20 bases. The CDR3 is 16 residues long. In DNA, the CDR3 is TGCGCCAGCAGCCCCTCCCGAGGGGGGGCCGGGGAGACCCAGTACTTC. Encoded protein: CASSPSRGGAGETQYF.